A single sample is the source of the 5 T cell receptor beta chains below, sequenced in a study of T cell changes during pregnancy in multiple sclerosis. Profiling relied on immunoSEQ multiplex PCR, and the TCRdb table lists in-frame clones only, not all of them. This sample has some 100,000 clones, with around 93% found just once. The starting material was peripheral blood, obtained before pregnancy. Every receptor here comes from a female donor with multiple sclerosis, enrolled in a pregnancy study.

The chain's CDR3 is CASSWGRGGNEKLFF. In nucleotides, the CDR3 is TGCGCCAGCAGCTGGGGCCGCGGGGGGAATGAAAAACTGTTTTTT. The chain has TRBV5-1 and TRBJ1-4; perhaps TRBD1 as D (5 bases). The CDR3 spans 15 residues. The germline gives CDR1 SGHRS, CDR2 YFSETQ. Trimming shortened V by 3 bases and J by 5 bases, and 14 bases separated the two germline ends.

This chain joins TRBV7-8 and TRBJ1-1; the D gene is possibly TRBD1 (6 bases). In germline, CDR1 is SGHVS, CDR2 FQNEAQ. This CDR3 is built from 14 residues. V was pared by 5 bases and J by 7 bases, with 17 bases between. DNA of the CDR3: TGTGCCAGCAGCCCGCGGACAGAGCAGTTTGAAGCTTTCTTT. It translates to CASSPRTEQFEAFF.

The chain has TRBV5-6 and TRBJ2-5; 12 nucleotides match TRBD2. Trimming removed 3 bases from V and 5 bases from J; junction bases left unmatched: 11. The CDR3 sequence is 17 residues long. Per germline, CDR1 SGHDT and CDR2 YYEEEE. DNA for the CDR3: TGTGCCAGCAGCTGGAGAACTAGCGGGAGGTTAGGTGAGACCCAGTACTTC. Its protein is CASSWRTSGRLGETQYF.

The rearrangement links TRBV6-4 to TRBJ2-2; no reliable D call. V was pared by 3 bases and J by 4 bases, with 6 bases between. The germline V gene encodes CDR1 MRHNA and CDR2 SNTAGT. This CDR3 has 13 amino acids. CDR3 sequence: CASSEAGTGELFF. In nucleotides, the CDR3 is TGTGCCAGCAGTGAAGCCGGCACCGGGGAGCTGTTTTTT.

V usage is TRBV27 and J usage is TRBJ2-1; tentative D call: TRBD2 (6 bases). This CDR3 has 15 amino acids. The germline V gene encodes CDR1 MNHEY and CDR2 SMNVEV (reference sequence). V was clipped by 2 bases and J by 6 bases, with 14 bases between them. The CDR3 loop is CASSLRLAKTNEQFF. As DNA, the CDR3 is TGTGCCAGCAGTTTAAGGCTAGCGAAAACCAATGAGCAGTTCTTC.